This passage covers 4 T cell receptor beta chains from one sample sequenced in a study of T cell repertoires in cytomegalovirus infection. MiXCR, run by TCRdb on the reads, gives a single entry per CDR3 protein. The table lists around 71,000 distinct CDR3 sequences, roughly 22% of them singletons. Their cognate antigens are unknown. Sequenced here: CD8+ T cells from cultured PBMCs, sampled from culture after CMV antigen stimulation. The receptors here all came from a human donor in good health (CMV status not recorded). Some clones in this sample may be carry-over from other donors' samples.

V usage is TRBV7-2 and J usage is TRBJ2-5, with D maybe TRBD1 (5 bases). Trimming stripped 5 bases from V and 3 bases from J, with 10 bases between. Germline V lookup: CDR1 SGHTA, CDR2 FQGNSA. This CDR3 region has 13 residues. CDR3 bases: TGTGCCAGCAGCGTCCAGGGAAAAGAGACCCAGTACTTC. Its translation: CASSVQGKETQYF.

This clonotype has a handful of counts. The rearrangement links TRBV4-2 to TRBJ2-3; 7 nucleotides agree with TRBD2. CDR3 length: 15 amino acids. Trimming at V came to 0 bases and at J to 5 bases, leaving 5 bases not matched to a gene. Germline values: CDR1 LGHNA, CDR2 YNFKEQ. CDR3 residues: CASSQDLLAIDTQYF. CDR3 sequence (DNA): TGTGCCAGCAGCCAAGATCTACTAGCGATAGATACGCAGTATTTT.

This clonotype turned up a few times. J is TRBJ1-1 and V is TRBV6-1; tentative D call: TRBD1 (5 bases). Per the germline V gene, CDR1 is MNHNS and CDR2 is SASEGT. This CDR3 spans 15 amino acids. The germline V and J ends were trimmed by 0 bases and 1 base, with 9 bases remaining between them. CDR3 protein: CASSEAGDRNTEAFF. The CDR3 region has the DNA TGTGCCAGCAGTGAAGCGGGAGACAGGAACACTGAAGCTTTCTTT.

This clonotype was observed a few times. The genes are TRBV6-6 and TRBJ2-7; no definite D call. Looked up from germline, CDR1 is MNHNY and CDR2 is SVGAGI (reference sequence). V was clipped by 7 bases and J by 0 bases, with 10 bases between them. This CDR3 is built from 13 residues. DNA of the CDR3: TGTGCCAGCATATCGGGCAGCTCCTACGAGCAGTACTTC. Translated: CASISGSSYEQYF.